This TCR beta chain was obtained from a study of T cells in women clearing cervical HPV infection. Average input was around 1,300 ng genomic DNA for immunoSEQ TCR beta CDR3 amplification. Using immunoSEQ multiplex PCR, the repertoire was profiled, and TCRdb retains in-frame clones only, with some absent. The sample's table shows some 20,000 clones. On this clone: Its antigen is not known.

Study-wide findings and caveats: Timing of associations relative to infection is unclear; T-cell subsets were not isolated.

Each participant carried one incident cervical HPV16 infection only. The sequencing input was blood buffy coat. This receptor was obtained from a woman aged 18 to 75 with a cervical HPV16 infection that either progressed to CIN3+ or cleared (not recorded which).

The CDR3 region is CASSPSTNGLAGGNEQFF. The sequenced part of the CDR3 DNA is TGTGCCAGCAGCCCCTCCACCAATGGACTAGCGGGAGGCAATGAG. This sequence joins TRBV4-2 and TRBJ2-1; 14 bases are a match to TRBD2. The CDR3 end falls 3 residues outside the read, so it is completed with the germline J gene. After removal of 4 bases from V and 6 bases from J, the junction contained 11 bases not matched to a gene. The CDR3 sequence is 18 residues long. Germline V gives CDR1 LGHNA, CDR2 YNFKEQ.